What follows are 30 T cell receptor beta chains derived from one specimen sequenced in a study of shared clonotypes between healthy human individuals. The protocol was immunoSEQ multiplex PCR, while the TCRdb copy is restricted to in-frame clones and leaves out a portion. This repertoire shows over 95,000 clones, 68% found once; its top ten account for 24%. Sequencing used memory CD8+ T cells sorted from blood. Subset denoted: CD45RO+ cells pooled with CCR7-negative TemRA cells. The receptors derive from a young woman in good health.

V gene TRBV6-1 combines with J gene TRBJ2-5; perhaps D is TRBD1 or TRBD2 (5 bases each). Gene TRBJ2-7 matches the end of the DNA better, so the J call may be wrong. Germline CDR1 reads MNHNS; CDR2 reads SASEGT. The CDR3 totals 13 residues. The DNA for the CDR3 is TGTGCCAGCACGCCTTTGTGGGGGAACGAGCAGTACTTC. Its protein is CASTPLWGNEQYF.

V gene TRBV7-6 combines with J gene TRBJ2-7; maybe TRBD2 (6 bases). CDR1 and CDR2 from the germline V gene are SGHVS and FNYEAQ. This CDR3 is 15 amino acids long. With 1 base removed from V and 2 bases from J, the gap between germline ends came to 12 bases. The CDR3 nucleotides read TGTGCCAGCAGCTTAGTAAGCGGGTACACCTACGAGCAGTACTTC. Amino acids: CASSLVSGYTYEQYF.

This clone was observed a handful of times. As DNA, the CDR3 is TGTGCCTGGAGAAGGGACTTCTACGAGCAGTACTTC. Translating gives CAWRRDFYEQYF. This chain connects TRBV30 to TRBJ2-5; D is possibly TRBD2 (6 bases). The J call may be in error: the DNA end matches TRBJ2-7 better. The CDR3 totals 12 residues. Per germline, CDR1 GTSNPN and CDR2 SVGIG (reference sequence).

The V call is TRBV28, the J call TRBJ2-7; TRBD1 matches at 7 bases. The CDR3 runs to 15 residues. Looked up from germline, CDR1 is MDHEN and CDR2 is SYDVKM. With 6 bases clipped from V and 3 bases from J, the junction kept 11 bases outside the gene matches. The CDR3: CASRTTGALFYEQYF. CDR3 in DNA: TGTGCCAGCAGGACTACAGGGGCCCTATTCTACGAGCAGTACTTC.

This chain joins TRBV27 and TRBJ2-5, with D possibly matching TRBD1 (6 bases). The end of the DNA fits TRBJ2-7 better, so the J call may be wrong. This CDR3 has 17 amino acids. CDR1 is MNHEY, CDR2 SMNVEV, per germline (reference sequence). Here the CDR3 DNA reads TGTGCCAGCAGTTTACAGGGGACCAAGCCGGATCAATACGAGCAGTACTTC. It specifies CASSLQGTKPDQYEQYF.

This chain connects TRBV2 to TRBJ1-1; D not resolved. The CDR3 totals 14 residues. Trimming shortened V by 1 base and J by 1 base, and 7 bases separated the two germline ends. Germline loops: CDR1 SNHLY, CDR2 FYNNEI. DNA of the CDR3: TGTGCCAGCAGTGAAGGGCCGGCGAACACTGAAGCTTTCTTT. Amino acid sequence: CASSEGPANTEAFF.

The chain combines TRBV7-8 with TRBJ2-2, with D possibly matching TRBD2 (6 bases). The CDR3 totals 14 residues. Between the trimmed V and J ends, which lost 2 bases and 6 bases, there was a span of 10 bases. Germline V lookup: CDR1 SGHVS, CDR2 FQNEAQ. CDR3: CASSLLEGSGELFF. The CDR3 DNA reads TGTGCCAGCAGCTTATTGGAGGGATCCGGGGAGCTGTTTTTT.

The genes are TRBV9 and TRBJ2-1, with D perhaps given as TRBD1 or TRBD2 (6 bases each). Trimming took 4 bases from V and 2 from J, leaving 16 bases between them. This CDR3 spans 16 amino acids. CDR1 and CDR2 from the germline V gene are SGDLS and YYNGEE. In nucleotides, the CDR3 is TGTGCCAGCAGCCCCGCTAGGGGGGCCGCCTACAATGAGCAGTTCTTC. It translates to CASSPARGAAYNEQFF.

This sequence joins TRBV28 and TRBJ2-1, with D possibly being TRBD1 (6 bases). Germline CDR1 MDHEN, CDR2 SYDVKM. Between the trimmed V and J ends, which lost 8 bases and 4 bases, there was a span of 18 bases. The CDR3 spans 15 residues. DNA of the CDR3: TGTGCCAGCTCCCAAGTCGGACAGATATACAATGAGCAGTTCTTC. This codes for CASSQVGQIYNEQFF.

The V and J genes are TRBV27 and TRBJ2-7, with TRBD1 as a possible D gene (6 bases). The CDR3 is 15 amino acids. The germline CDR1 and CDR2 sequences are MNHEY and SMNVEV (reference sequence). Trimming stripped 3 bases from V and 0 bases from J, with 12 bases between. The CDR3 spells CASSFLGQSSYEQYF. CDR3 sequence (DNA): TGTGCCAGCAGTTTTCTGGGACAAAGCTCCTACGAGCAGTACTTC.

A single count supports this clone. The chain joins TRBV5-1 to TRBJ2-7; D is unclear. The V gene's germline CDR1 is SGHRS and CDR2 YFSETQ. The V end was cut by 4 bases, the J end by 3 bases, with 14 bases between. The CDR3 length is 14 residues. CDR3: CASSDRYLHYEQYF. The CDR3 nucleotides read TGCGCCAGCAGCGATAGGTACTTACACTACGAGCAGTACTTC. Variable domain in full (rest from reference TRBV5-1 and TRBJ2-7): KAGVTQTPRYLIKTRGQQVTLSCSPISGHRSVSWYQQTPGQGLQFLFEYFSETQRNKGNFPGRFSGRQFSNSRSEMNVSTLELGDSALYLCASSDRYLHYEQYFGPGTRLTVT.

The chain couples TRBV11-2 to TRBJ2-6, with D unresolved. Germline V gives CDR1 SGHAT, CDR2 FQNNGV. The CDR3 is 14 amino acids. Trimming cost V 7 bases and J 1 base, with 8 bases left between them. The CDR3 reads CASTRGSGANVLTF. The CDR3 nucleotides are TGTGCCAGCACCAGAGGATCTGGGGCCAACGTCCTGACTTTC.

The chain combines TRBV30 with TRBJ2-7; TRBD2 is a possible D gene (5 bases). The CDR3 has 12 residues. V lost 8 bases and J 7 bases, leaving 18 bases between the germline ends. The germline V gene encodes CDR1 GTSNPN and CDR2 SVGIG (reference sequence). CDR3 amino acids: CAARIPRGEQYF. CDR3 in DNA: TGTGCCGCTCGGATCCCACGCGGGGAGCAGTACTTC.

CDR3 in amino acids: CASSDSENTEAFF. As DNA, the CDR3 is TGTGCCAGCAGTGATTCAGAGAACACTGAAGCTTTCTTT. The rearrangement uses TRBV6-1 and TRBJ1-1; no definite D call. Trimming shortened V by 3 bases and J by 1 base, and 6 bases separated the two germline ends. The CDR3 is made up of 13 amino acids. In germline, CDR1 is MNHNS, CDR2 SASEGT.

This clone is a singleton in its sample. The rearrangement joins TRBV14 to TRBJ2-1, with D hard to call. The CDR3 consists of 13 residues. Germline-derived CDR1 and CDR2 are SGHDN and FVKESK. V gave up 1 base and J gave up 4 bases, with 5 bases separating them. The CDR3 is CASSQGRYNEQFF. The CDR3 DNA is TGTGCCAGCAGCCAAGGACGGTACAATGAGCAGTTCTTC. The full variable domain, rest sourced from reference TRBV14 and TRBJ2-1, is EAGVTQFPSHSVIEKGQTVTLRCDPISGHDNLYWYRRVMGKEIKFLLHFVKESKQDESGMPNNRFLAERTGGTYSTLKVQPAELEDSGVYFCASSQGRYNEQFFGPGTRLTVL.

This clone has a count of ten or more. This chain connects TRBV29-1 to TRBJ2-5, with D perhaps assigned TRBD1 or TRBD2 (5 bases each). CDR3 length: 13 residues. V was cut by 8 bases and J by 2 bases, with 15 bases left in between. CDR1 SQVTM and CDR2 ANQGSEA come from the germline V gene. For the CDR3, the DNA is TGCAGCATAGCAACCGGGACGCAAGAGACCCAGTACTTC. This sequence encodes CSIATGTQETQYF.

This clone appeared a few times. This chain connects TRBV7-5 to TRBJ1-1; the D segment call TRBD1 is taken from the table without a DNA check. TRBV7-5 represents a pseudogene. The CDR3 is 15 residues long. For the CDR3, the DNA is TGTGCCAGCAGCCCAGGACAGGGATGGAACACTGAAGCTTTCTTT. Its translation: CASSPGQGWNTEAFF.

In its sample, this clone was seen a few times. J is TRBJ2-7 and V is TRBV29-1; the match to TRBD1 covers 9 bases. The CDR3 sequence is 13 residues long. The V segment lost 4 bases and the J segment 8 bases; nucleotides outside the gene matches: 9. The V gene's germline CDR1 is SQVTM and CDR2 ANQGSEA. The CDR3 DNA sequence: TGCAGCGTTGGGACAGGGGATTGGGGTAAGCAGTACTTC. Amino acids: CSVGTGDWGKQYF.

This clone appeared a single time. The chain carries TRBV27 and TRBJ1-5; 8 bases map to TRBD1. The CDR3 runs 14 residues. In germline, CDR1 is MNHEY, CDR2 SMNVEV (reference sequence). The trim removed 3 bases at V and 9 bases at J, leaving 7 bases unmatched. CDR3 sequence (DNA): TGTGCCAGCAGTTTGACAGGGGACAGTCGGCCCCAGCATTTT. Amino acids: CASSLTGDSRPQHF.

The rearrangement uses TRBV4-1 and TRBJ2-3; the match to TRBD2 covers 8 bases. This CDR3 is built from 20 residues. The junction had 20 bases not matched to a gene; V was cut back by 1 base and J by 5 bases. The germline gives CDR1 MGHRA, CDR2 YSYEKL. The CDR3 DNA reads TGCGCCAGCAGCCAAGGAGACTTTCAACCCAGTGGGAGCGGGAGAGATACGCAGTATTTT. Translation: CASSQGDFQPSGSGRDTQYF.

This CDR3 reads CATSRFLDTQYF. CDR3 in DNA: TGTGCCACCAGCAGGTTCCTTGATACGCAGTATTTT. The V gene is TRBV15, the J gene TRBJ2-3; D remains ambiguous. The CDR3 covers 12 residues. The germline V and J ends were trimmed by 3 bases and 6 bases, with 7 bases remaining between them. Germline V gene data show CDR1 as LNHNV and CDR2 as YYDKDF (reference sequence).

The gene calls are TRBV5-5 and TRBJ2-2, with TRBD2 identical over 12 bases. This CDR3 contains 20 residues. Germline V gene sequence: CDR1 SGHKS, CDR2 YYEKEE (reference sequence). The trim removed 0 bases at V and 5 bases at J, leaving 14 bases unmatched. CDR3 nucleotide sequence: TGTGCCAGCAGCTTGGCCGGGGACCCTCTCGGGACTAGCGGGACCGGGGAGCTGTTTTTT. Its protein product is CASSLAGDPLGTSGTGELFF.

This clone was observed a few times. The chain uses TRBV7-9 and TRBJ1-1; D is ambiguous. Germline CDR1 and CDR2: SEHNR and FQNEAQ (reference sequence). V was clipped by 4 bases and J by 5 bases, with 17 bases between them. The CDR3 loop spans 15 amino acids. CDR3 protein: CASSSYGRLGTEAFF. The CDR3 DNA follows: TGTGCCAGCAGCTCCTACGGAAGGCTAGGGACTGAAGCTTTCTTT.

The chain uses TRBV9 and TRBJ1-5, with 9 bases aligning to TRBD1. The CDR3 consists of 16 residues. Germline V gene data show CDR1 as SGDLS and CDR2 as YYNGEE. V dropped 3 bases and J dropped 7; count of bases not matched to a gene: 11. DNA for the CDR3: TGTGCCAGCAGCGATGGGACAGGGCTTTTAGGGCAGCCCCAGCATTTT. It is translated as CASSDGTGLLGQPQHF. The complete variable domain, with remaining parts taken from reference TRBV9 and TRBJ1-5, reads DSGVTQTPKHLITATGQRVTLRCSPRSGDLSVYWYQQSLDQGLQFLIQYYNGEERAKGNILERFSAQQFPDLHSELNLSSLELGDSALYFCASSDGTGLLGQPQHFGDGTRLSIL.

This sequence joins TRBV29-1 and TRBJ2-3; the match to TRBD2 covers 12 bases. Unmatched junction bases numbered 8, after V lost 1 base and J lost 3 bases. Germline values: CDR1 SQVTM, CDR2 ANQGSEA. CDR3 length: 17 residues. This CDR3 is CSVEGHRLAGVTDTQYF. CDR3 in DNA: TGCAGCGTTGAAGGGCACCGACTAGCGGGAGTAACAGATACGCAGTATTTT.

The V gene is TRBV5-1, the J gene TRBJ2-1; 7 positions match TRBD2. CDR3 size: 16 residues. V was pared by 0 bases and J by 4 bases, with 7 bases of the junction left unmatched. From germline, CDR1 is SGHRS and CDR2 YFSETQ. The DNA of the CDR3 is TGCGCCAGCAGCTTGGTTGCGGGAGAGGGTTACAATGAGCAGTTCTTC. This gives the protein CASSLVAGEGYNEQFF. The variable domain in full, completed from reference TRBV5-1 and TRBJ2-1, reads KAGVTQTPRYLIKTRGQQVTLSCSPISGHRSVSWYQQTPGQGLQFLFEYFSETQRNKGNFPGRFSGRQFSNSRSEMNVSTLELGDSALYLCASSLVAGEGYNEQFFGPGTRLTVL.

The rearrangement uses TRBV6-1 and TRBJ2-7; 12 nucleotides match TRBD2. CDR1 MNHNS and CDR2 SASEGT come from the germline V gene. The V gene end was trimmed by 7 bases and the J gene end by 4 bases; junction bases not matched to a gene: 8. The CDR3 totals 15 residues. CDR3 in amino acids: CASIGGGLAGYEQYF. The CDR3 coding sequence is TGTGCCAGCATCGGGGGGGGACTAGCGGGTTACGAGCAGTACTTC.

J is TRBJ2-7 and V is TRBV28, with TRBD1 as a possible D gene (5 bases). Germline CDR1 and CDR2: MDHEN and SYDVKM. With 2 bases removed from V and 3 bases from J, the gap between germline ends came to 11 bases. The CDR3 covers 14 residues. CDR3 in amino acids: CASSLRQGSYEQYF. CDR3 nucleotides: TGTGCCAGCAGTTTACGTCAGGGCAGCTACGAGCAGTACTTC.

The CDR3 is CASSDASGRPSEQFF. The CDR3, as DNA: TGTGCCAGCAGTGATGCTAGCGGGAGGCCTAGTGAGCAGTTCTTC. V usage is TRBV6-1 and J usage is TRBJ2-1, with 11 bases identical to TRBD2. CDR1 is MNHNS, CDR2 SASEGT, per germline. V shed 3 bases and J 9 bases; nucleotides not matched to a gene: 7. CDR3 length: 15 amino acids.

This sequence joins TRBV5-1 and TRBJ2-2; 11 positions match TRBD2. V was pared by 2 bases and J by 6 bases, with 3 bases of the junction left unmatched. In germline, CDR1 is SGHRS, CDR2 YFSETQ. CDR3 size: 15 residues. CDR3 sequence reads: CASSFTSGRSGELFF. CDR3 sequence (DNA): TGCGCCAGCAGCTTTACTAGCGGGAGATCCGGGGAGCTGTTTTTT.